One and the same sample provided the 25 T cell receptor beta chains below, sequenced in a study of T cell clonality in common variable immunodeficiency. Assay: immunoSEQ multiplex PCR; the TCRdb copy retains only in-frame clones and omits some. This sample includes more than 30,000 clones with no singletons; its ten biggest clones take up about 5%. Findings and limits, study-wide: In common variable immunodeficiency, TCR beta chains reportedly carried fewer deletions and N-nucleotide insertions.

These receptors lack a known antigen. The sequenced material came from peripheral blood mononuclear cells. These receptors all stem from a human donor with common variable immunodeficiency.

Concerning this clone itself: From the germline J gene comes the end of the CDR3, since the read stops 3 residues before it. The V and J genes are TRBV7-9 and TRBJ1-2; a possible D gene is TRBD1 (6 bases). This CDR3 region has 14 residues. The germline V gene has CDR1 SEHNR and CDR2 FQNEAQ (reference sequence). This CDR3 is CASSWQTGFNGYTF. The CDR3 DNA, read in part, is TGTGCCAGCAGCTGGCAAACAGGGTTTAACGGC.

At least ten counts were recorded for this clone. The read ends 3 residues early relative to the CDR3; the germline J gene fills the gap. The chain links TRBV18 to TRBJ1-1; a possible D gene is TRBD1 (6 bases). V gave up 3 bases and J gave up 4 bases, with 12 bases separating them. Germline values: CDR1 KGHSH, CDR2 LQKENI. The CDR3 sequence is 14 residues long. Partial CDR3 DNA: TGTGCCAGCTCACCGCCAGGGGATATCACTGAA. Translated, it gives CASSPPGDITE. The CDR3 in its entirety is CASSPPGDITEAFF.

There are a few counts of this clone. The read finishes 3 residues shy of the CDR3 end, and the germline J gene is used to complete it. The rearrangement uses TRBV7-3 and TRBJ2-3; TRBD1 matches 9 bases. V shed 4 bases and J 2 bases; nucleotides not matched to a gene: 1. Per germline, CDR1 SGHTA and CDR2 FQGTGA. The CDR3 has 14 residues. The DNA read from the CDR3 is TGTGCCAGCAGCTGGGACAGGGACACAGATACG. This translates into CASSWDRDTDT. The CDR3 as a whole reads CASSWDRDTDTQYF.

This clone is categorized as medium-sized. The CDR3 end lies 3 residues beyond the end of the read and is filled in from the germline J gene. V and J are TRBV29-1 and TRBJ1-2, with no clear D. The CDR3 sequence is 16 residues long. V shed 3 bases and J shed 1 base, with 18 bases lying between them. Germline CDR1 SQVTM, CDR2 ANQGSEA. This CDR3 reads CSVDIRTGPLNYGYTF. Incomplete CDR3 DNA: TGCAGCGTTGACATCCGGACTGGGCCTCTTAACTATGGC.

There are a few counts of this clone. The CDR3 end falls 3 residues outside the read, so it is completed with the germline J gene. This sequence joins TRBV30 and TRBJ1-2; perhaps TRBD1 as D (6 bases). Germline V gene sequence: CDR1 GTSNPN, CDR2 SVGIG (reference sequence). Trimming cost V 5 bases and J 5 bases, with 12 bases left between them. The CDR3 consists of 12 residues. CDR3 loop: CAWEGGTYGYTF. The CDR3 DNA, read in part, is TGTGCCTGGGAAGGGGGAACATATGGC. The full variable domain, with the rest looked up from reference TRBV30 and TRBJ1-2, is SQTIHQWPATLVQPVGSPLSLECTVEGTSNPNLYWYRQAAGRGLQLLFYSVGIGQISSEVPQNLSASRPQDRQFILSSKKLLLSDSGFYLCAWEGGTYGYTFGSGTRLTVV.

This clone was seen a handful of times. The read ends 3 residues before the CDR3 terminus; that terminus is restored from the germline J gene. The chain carries TRBV19 and TRBJ2-2, with 7 bases fitting TRBD1. The CDR3 covers 14 residues. With 10 bases clipped from V and 0 bases from J, the junction kept 5 bases outside the gene matches. Germline V lookup: CDR1 LNHDA, CDR2 SQIVND (reference sequence). CDR3 region: CATSGQTNTGELFF. The DNA read from the CDR3 is TGTGCCACCTCGGGACAGACGAACACCGGGGAG.

This clone was seen ten or more times. CDR3 protein: CSASIGQGVGEQFF. The DNA read from the CDR3 is TGCAGTGCTAGTATCGGACAGGGGGTGGGTGAG. This chain joins TRBV20-1 and TRBJ2-1; 10 nucleotides line up with TRBD1. The sequenced fragment ends 3 residues before the CDR3 boundary, so the rest is inferred from the germline J gene. The CDR3 spans 14 residues. V was pared by 3 bases and J by 9 bases, with 8 bases of the junction left unmatched. Germline V gene sequence: CDR1 DFQATT, CDR2 SNEGSKA (reference sequence).

Only a few counts were recorded for this clone. Read sequence stops 3 residues before the CDR3 end, and the germline J gene provides the missing end. The chain couples TRBV19 to TRBJ2-7, with TRBD1 matching 7 bases. V shed 7 bases and J 6 bases; nucleotides not matched to a gene: 12. Per the germline V gene, CDR1 is LNHDA and CDR2 is SQIVND (reference sequence). The CDR3 totals 14 residues. This CDR3 is CASKVETGSSEQYF. The CDR3 bases that were read are TGTGCCAGTAAGGTCGAGACAGGGTCTAGCGAG.

Turning to this clone: The observed sequence ends 3 residues before the CDR3 terminus, with the missing tail filled in from the germline J gene. The gene calls are TRBV7-9 and TRBJ1-4; unclear D gene. The V end lost 5 bases, the J end lost 7 bases, and 8 bases lay between the germline ends. CDR3 length: 12 residues. Germline V gene sequence: CDR1 SEHNR, CDR2 FQNEAQ (reference sequence). CDR3 bases read: TGTGCCAGCAGCCAAAGTAGTGAAAAA. This sequence encodes CASSQSSEK. In full, the CDR3 is CASSQSSEKLFF.

This clone occurred a few times. The CDR3 end lies 3 residues beyond the end of the read and is filled in from the germline J gene. V and J are TRBV7-3 and TRBJ1-2, with a weak D call TRBD1 (5 bases). Germline CDR1 is SGHTA and CDR2 is FQGTGA. CDR3 length equals 13 residues. The chain's CDR3 is CASSLGARVNYTF. The DNA read from the CDR3 is TGTGCCAGCAGCTTAGGTGCCAGGGTGAAC.

About this clone: The read ends 3 residues before the CDR3 terminus; that terminus is restored from the germline J gene. The chain carries TRBV7-3 and TRBJ2-5, with unresolved D. Germline-derived CDR1 and CDR2 are SGHTA and FQGTGA. Trimming stripped 2 bases from V and 5 bases from J, with 12 bases between. This CDR3 has 14 residues. CDR3 bases read: TGTGCCAGCAGCTTAGATATAACTGAGGAGACC. Its protein is CASSLDITEET. The CDR3, in full, reads CASSLDITEETQYF.

This clone has more than one count but fewer than ten. The read gets to within 3 residues of the CDR3 end, and the germline J gene fills in the rest. The genes are TRBV19 and TRBJ2-7; TRBD2 might be the D (5 bases). This CDR3 has 13 residues. Germline lookup yields CDR1 LNHDA and CDR2 SQIVND (reference sequence). V dropped 5 bases and J dropped 5 bases, with 13 bases sitting between them. CDR3 loop: CASSSGKMDEQYF. The CDR3 DNA, read in part, is TGTGCCAGTAGTTCGGGGAAGATGGACGAG.

This clone was detected ten times or more. The read is 3 residues too short to cover the CDR3 end, so that end is filled in from the germline J gene. The chain has TRBV29-1 and TRBJ1-4; 8 bases are shared with TRBD1. Trimming cost V 5 bases and J 2 bases; bases outside gene matches: 4. The CDR3 is 14 amino acids. CDR1 is SQVTM, CDR2 ANQGSEA, per germline. CDR3: CSVTDRGTNEKLFF. The DNA read from the CDR3 is TGCAGCGTTACCGACAGGGGCACTAATGAAAAA.

This clone appeared many times. The read stops 3 residues short of the end of the CDR3; the missing end is completed from the germline J gene. The chain uses TRBV10-3 and TRBJ1-4; 10 bases line up with TRBD1. Per germline, CDR1 ENHRY and CDR2 SYGVKD. The CDR3 loop spans 16 amino acids. The V and J ends lost 8 bases and 8 bases, in that order; junction bases with no gene match: 14. The covered CDR3 bases are TGTGCCATCTCTCCGGGACAGGGGTTTTTTGGGGAAAAA. This encodes CAISPGQGFFGEK. The whole CDR3 protein reads CAISPGQGFFGEKLFF.

This clone was counted at least ten times. The read ends 3 residues before the CDR3 terminus; that terminus is restored from the germline J gene. V gene TRBV14 combines with J gene TRBJ1-2; D unresolved. Per the germline V gene, CDR1 is SGHDN and CDR2 is FVKESK. V was pared by 1 base and J by 5 bases, with 23 bases between. The CDR3 is 18 residues long. CDR3 DNA (partial): TGTGCCAGCAGCCAAGCTGCGGATTTCCGGCCGCAGAGGTATGGC. The encoded protein is CASSQAADFRPQRYG. The full CDR3 protein is CASSQAADFRPQRYGYTF. Together with reference TRBV14 and TRBJ1-2, the CDR3 gives the full variable domain: EAGVTQFPSHSVIEKGQTVTLRCDPISGHDNLYWYRRVMGKEIKFLLHFVKESKQDESGMPNNRFLAERTGGTYSTLKVQPAELEDSGVYFCASSQAADFRPQRYGYTFGSGTRLTVV.

A few counts support this clone. Sequencing ends 3 residues short of the CDR3 end; the germline J gene provides the rest. The J gene is TRBJ1-6, the V gene TRBV20-1; 7 bases match TRBD1. Trimming took 5 bases from V and 0 from J; bases not matched to a gene: 10. Germline V lookup: CDR1 DFQATT, CDR2 SNEGSKA (reference sequence). The CDR3 runs to 17 residues. The DNA read from the CDR3 is TGCAGTGCTCTAAACAGGGGCCCCGACTCCTATAATTCACCC. This encodes CSALNRGPDSYNSP. The whole CDR3 protein reads CSALNRGPDSYNSPLHF.

In its sample, this clone is medium-sized. The CDR3 end is not reached by the read, which stops 3 residues before it; the germline J gene fills it in. J is TRBJ2-3 and V is TRBV5-4; the D gene could be TRBD1 or TRBD2 (7 bases each). The CDR3 spans 14 residues. V was cut by 4 bases and J by 4 bases, with 13 bases left in between. Germline V gene data show CDR1 as SGHNT and CDR2 as YYREEE (reference sequence). The sequenced part of the CDR3 DNA is TGTGCCAGCAGCAACAGCGGGACAGCAGATACG. Its translation: CASSNSGTADT. The whole CDR3 protein reads CASSNSGTADTQYF.

On this clone: The read gets to within 3 residues of the CDR3 end, and the germline J gene fills in the rest. V usage is TRBV29-1 and J usage is TRBJ2-1; 9 bases are a match to TRBD2. Germline CDR1 and CDR2: SQVTM and ANQGSEA. V gave up 8 bases and J gave up 8 bases; unmatched junction bases: 16. This CDR3 region has 15 residues. The CDR3 DNA, read in part, is TGCAGCTTCAGACTAGGCGGGGGGGCTATCTATGAG. Its translation is CSFRLGGGAIYE. The CDR3 in full is CSFRLGGGAIYEQFF.

This clone was counted only a few times. The read finishes 3 residues shy of the CDR3 end, and the germline J gene is used to complete it. The genes are TRBV5-1 and TRBJ1-1, with D perhaps matching TRBD1 (6 bases). The V gene's germline CDR1 is SGHRS and CDR2 YFSETQ. V was shortened by 4 bases and J by 0 bases, with 13 bases between the two germline ends. The CDR3 length is 15 residues. The covered CDR3 bases are TGCGCCAGCAGCCCGACGACAGGACTGAACACTGAA. It specifies CASSPTTGLNTE. The whole CDR3 protein reads CASSPTTGLNTEAFF.

A remark on this clone: The read gets to within 3 residues of the CDR3 end, and the germline J gene fills in the rest. The chain carries TRBV11-3 and TRBJ2-3, with 8 bases identical to TRBD2. The V gene's germline CDR1 is SGHNT and CDR2 YENEEA. The V segment lost 6 bases and the J segment 4 bases; nucleotides outside the gene matches: 3. The CDR3 runs 13 residues. CDR3 loop: CASRAGGSDTQYF. The sequenced CDR3 bases are TGTGCCAGCAGGGCGGGGGGTTCAGATACG.

This clone has at least ten counts. The CDR3 end is not reached by the read, which stops 3 residues before it; the germline J gene fills it in. The J gene is TRBJ2-5, the V gene TRBV15; 11 bases align to TRBD2. After removal of 5 bases from V and 4 bases from J, the junction contained 6 bases not matched to a gene. The germline gives CDR1 LNHNV, CDR2 YYDKDF (reference sequence). This CDR3 spans 15 amino acids. Incomplete CDR3 DNA: TGTGCCACCAGCCCTGGACTAGCGGGCGGAGAGACC. This translates into CATSPGLAGGET. In full, the CDR3 is CATSPGLAGGETQYF. The variable domain in full, completed from reference TRBV15 and TRBJ2-5, reads DAMVIQNPRYQVTQFGKPVTLSCSQTLNHNVMYWYQQKSSQAPKLLFHYYDKDFNNEADTPDNFQSRRPNTSFCFLDIRSPGLGDTAMYLCATSPGLAGGETQYFGPGTRLLVL.

Comments on this clone: The read stops 3 residues short of the end of the CDR3; the missing end is completed from the germline J gene. V is TRBV30 and J is TRBJ1-6; 8 bases line up with TRBD1. J gave up 10 bases and V 3 bases, and 11 bases lay outside the gene matches. Germline V CDR1 and CDR2: GTSNPN, SVGIG (reference sequence). The CDR3 runs to 15 residues. This CDR3 is CAWRSPFRGRSPLHF. CDR3 DNA, as far as it was read: TGTGCCTGGAGGTCGCCCTTCAGGGGGCGATCACCC.

In the case of this clone: The DNA ends 3 residues before the CDR3 does, and the rest of the CDR3 is filled in from the germline J gene. The chain has TRBV30 and TRBJ2-7; 7 bases are shared with TRBD2. Germline trimming cut 3 bases from V and 0 bases from J; bases unmatched to any gene: 5. The CDR3 is 14 amino acids. Germline V gene sequence: CDR1 GTSNPN, CDR2 SVGIG (reference sequence). CDR3 DNA (partial): TGTGCCTGGAGACAAGCGGGGTTCTCCTACGAG. It is translated as CAWRQAGFSYE. The entire CDR3 sequence reads CAWRQAGFSYEQYF. Full variable domain (rest looked up from reference TRBV30 and TRBJ2-7): SQTIHQWPATLVQPVGSPLSLECTVEGTSNPNLYWYRQAAGRGLQLLFYSVGIGQISSEVPQNLSASRPQDRQFILSSKKLLLSDSGFYLCAWRQAGFSYEQYFGPGTRLTVT.

With respect to this clone: The CDR3 end falls 3 residues outside the read, so it is completed with the germline J gene. The chain is built from TRBV6-2 or TRBV6-3 and TRBJ2-7; D possibly corresponds to TRBD2 (5 bases). This CDR3 spans 14 amino acids. Trimming pared 2 bases from V and 4 bases from J, leaving 12 bases between. CDR1 and CDR2 from the germline V gene are MNHEY and SVGEGT. Incomplete CDR3 DNA: TGTGCCAGCAGTTACAAAATGGGCGGGTACGAG. It yields the protein CASSYKMGGYE. The entire CDR3 sequence reads CASSYKMGGYEQYF.

This clone was seen ten or more times. The CDR3 spells CASHPTSGGSYEQYF. The sequenced CDR3 bases are TGTGCCAGCCACCCCACTAGCGGGGGCTCCTACGAG. The genes are TRBV18 and TRBJ2-7; 11 nucleotides align to TRBD2. The read terminates 3 residues ahead of where the CDR3 ends, so the germline J gene completes it. Germline V gene lookup returns CDR1 KGHSH and CDR2 LQKENI. The CDR3 extends over 15 amino acids. Unmatched junction bases numbered 6, after V lost 8 bases and J lost 0 bases.